The clone carrying this T cell receptor beta chain showed up many times. Its antigen is undetermined. The sample originates from a study of T cells in Graves' hyperthyroidism and ophthalmopathy. Amplification of TCR beta CDR3 regions used RNA as the template. The study used the HTBI primer set for a first-round RT-PCR of the TCR CDR3. TCRdb reprocessed the multiplex PCR reads via MiXCR and lists one record per CDR3 protein. The table includes some 760,000 distinct CDR3 sequences, approximately 14% detected once. The CDR3 runs 13 residues. CDR1 is SQVTM, CDR2 ANQGSEA, per germline. V gave up 1 base and J gave up 3 bases, with 8 bases separating them. The study's findings and limits: Ophthalmopathy, which appeared later, was predicted by the model a median 6.5 months before onset.

This TCR was recovered from a woman under 30 with Graves' hyperthyroidism. The sample comprised blood. V usage is TRBV29-1 and J usage is TRBJ2-3; the D is unclear. The CDR3 region is CSVEGKGTDTQYF. The CDR3 DNA reads TGCAGCGTTGAAGGGAAGGGAACAGATACGCAGTATTTT.